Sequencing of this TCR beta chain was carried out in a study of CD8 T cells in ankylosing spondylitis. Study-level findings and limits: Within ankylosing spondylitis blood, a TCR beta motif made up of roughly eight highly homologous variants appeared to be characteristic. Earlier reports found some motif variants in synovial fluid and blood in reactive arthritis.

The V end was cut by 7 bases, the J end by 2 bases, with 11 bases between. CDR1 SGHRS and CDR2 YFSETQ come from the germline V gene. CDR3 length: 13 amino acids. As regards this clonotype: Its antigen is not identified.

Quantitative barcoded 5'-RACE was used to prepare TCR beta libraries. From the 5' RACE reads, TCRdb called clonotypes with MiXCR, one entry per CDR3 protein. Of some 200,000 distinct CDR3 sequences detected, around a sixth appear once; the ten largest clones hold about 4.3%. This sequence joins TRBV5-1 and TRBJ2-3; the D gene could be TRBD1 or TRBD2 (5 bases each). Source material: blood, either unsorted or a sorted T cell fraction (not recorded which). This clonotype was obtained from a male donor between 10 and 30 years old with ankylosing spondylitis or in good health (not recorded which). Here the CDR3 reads CASGTGLTDTQYF. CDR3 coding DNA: TGCGCCAGCGGGACGGGGCTCACAGATACGCAGTATTTT.